The present TCR beta chain was sequenced within a study of beta chain features in type 1 diabetes. The V end lost 3 bases, the J end lost 6 bases, and 19 bases lay between the germline ends. The CDR3 runs to 15 residues. Germline CDR1 is SGHRS and CDR2 is YFSETQ. This clone was found a few times. Antigen specificity is unknown. Sorted populations all exceeded 98% purity. The entirety of the isolated RNA underwent reverse transcription, so expressed TCRB transcripts were sequenced. Assay: immunoSEQ multiplex PCR; the TCRdb copy retains only in-frame clones and omits some. The sample consists of under 950,000 clones, roughly a sixth of them appearing once. Notes on the study in general: Shorter TCRB CDR3s, moderately but significantly so, marked every one of the four CD4+ subsets in Type 1 diabetes patients.

The clonotype originates from a woman aged 18-29 years in good health. The sample was naive CD4+ T cells from blood. The chain employs TRBV5-1 and TRBJ2-7; D could derive from TRBD1 or TRBD2 (5 bases each). For the CDR3, the DNA is TGCGCCAGCAGCTATGACCCGGGGATAGGGGCCGAGCAGTACTTC. Translation: CASSYDPGIGAEQYF.